The 8 T cell receptor beta chains given below trace back to one sample, sequenced in a study of blood T cell repertoires in COVID-19. The assay was immunoSEQ multiplex PCR, and TCRdb's table has in-frame clones only and misses some. The sample holds under 350,000 clones; about nine tenths are singletons and the top ten take less than 3%. Sequenced: PBMCs or T cells enriched from blood (not recorded which). These receptors were taken from a woman between 18 and 29 years old who had recovered from COVID-19.

For the CDR3, the DNA is TGTGCCAGCAGGTCACACAGGGGCGGGACTGAAGCTTTCTTT. This gives the protein CASRSHRGGTEAFF. V is TRBV28 and J is TRBJ1-1; 7 bases line up with TRBD1. CDR3 length: 14 residues. The germline gives CDR1 MDHEN, CDR2 SYDVKM. Trimming at V came to 6 bases and at J to 5 bases, leaving 9 bases not matched to a gene.

The CDR3 is CASSLVPGVNYEQYF. The CDR3 coding sequence is TGTGCCAGCAGCTTAGTCCCAGGGGTGAACTACGAGCAGTACTTC. The chain is built from TRBV11-2 and TRBJ2-7, with D possibly being TRBD1 (6 bases). The V end lost 1 base, the J end lost 3 bases, and 13 bases lay between the germline ends. This CDR3 has 15 amino acids. Looked up from germline, CDR1 is SGHAT and CDR2 is FQNNGV.

The V call is TRBV19, the J call TRBJ1-5; D possibly corresponds to TRBD1 (6 bases). Germline V gives CDR1 LNHDA, CDR2 SQIVND (reference sequence). The V gene lost 6 bases and the J gene lost 3 bases, with 9 bases spanning the gap. The CDR3 covers 13 residues. The CDR3 DNA reads as TGTGCCAGTAGAACAGGGTCCAATCAGCCCCAGCATTTT. Amino acid sequence: CASRTGSNQPQHF.

The CDR3 DNA reads as TGCGCCAGCAGCCCCGGGCGGGGACCGGGTGATTCGGATACGCAGTATTTT. It specifies CASSPGRGPGDSDTQYF. This chain uses TRBV4-3 with TRBJ2-3; tentative D call: TRBD2 (6 bases). Germline loops: CDR1 LGHNA, CDR2 YSLEER. CDR3 size: 17 residues. V lost 4 bases and J lost 6, with 23 bases in between.

The chain couples TRBV4-3 to TRBJ1-2; no firm D call. CDR1 is LGHNA, CDR2 YSLEER, per germline. This CDR3 is built from 15 residues. The V and J ends lost 0 bases and 3 bases respectively, with 11 bases between them. The CDR3 is CASSQEEGKDYGYTF. The CDR3 DNA sequence: TGCGCCAGCAGCCAAGAAGAGGGTAAGGACTATGGCTACACCTTC.

The chain uses TRBV2 and TRBJ1-5; 8 bases are a match to TRBD1. V shed 7 bases, J shed 5 bases, and the junction held 7 bases outside the gene matches. Germline lookup yields CDR1 SNHLY and CDR2 FYNNEI. The CDR3 length is 14 residues. The CDR3, as DNA: TGTGCCAGCACTACTGACAGGGGCGATCAGCCCCAGCATTTT. Translation gives CASTTDRGDQPQHF.

V is TRBV7-8 and J is TRBJ1-5; TRBD1 matches 8 bases. Germline CDR1 is SGHVS and CDR2 is FQNEAQ. This CDR3 has 15 amino acids. V dropped 5 bases and J dropped 2; count of bases not matched to a gene: 5. The CDR3 bases are TGTGCCAGCAGCGGACAGGGTGCGGGCAATCAGCCCCAGCATTTT. The encoded protein is CASSGQGAGNQPQHF.

This clone was seen just once. V usage is TRBV28 and J usage is TRBJ1-5; 9 nucleotides line up with TRBD1. Germline-derived CDR1 and CDR2 are MDHEN and SYDVKM. This CDR3 comprises 15 residues. The J segment lost 1 base and the V segment lost 4 bases, leaving 2 bases of the junction unmatched. CDR3 sequence reads: CASSWGTGSNQPQHF. In DNA form, the CDR3 reads TGTGCCAGCAGTTGGGGGACAGGGAGCAATCAGCCCCAGCATTTT.